These 5 T cell receptor beta chains came from one sample sequenced in a study of identical twins. TCRdb re-derived calls from the 5' RACE reads in MiXCR, one entry per CDR3 protein. Seen here are some 1,700,000 distinct CDR3 sequences, around 33% observed once, and the top ten hold under 0.35%. Sequenced: cord blood. These receptors were taken from a newborn girl in good health.

CDR3 protein: CASSEFPAGWANEKLFF. The CDR3 coding sequence is TGTGCCAGCAGTGAATTTCCAGCAGGGTGGGCTAATGAAAAACTGTTTTTT. V usage is TRBV25-1 and J usage is TRBJ1-4; D is perhaps TRBD1 (5 bases). The V end lost 1 base, the J end lost 3 bases, and 15 bases lay between the germline ends. The length of the CDR3 is 17 residues. Germline-derived CDR1 and CDR2 are MGHDK and SYGVNS. Filled out from reference TRBV25-1 and TRBJ1-4, the complete variable domain reads EADIYQTPRYLVIGTGKKITLECSQTMGHDKMYWYQQDPGMELHLIHYSYGVNSTEKGDLSSESTVSRIRTEHFPLTLESARPSHTSQYLCASSEFPAGWANEKLFFGSGTQLSVL.

As to this clonotype: This may come from a read error, since a much larger clone is one base off. The CDR3: CAGSIVRVGGRSTDTQYF. In DNA form, the CDR3 reads TGTGCCGGCTCGATCGTCCGGGTTGGCGGGAGGAGCACAGATACGCAGTATTTT. This chain connects TRBV18 to TRBJ2-3, with 8 bases aligning to TRBD2. The CDR3 totals 18 residues. Germline V CDR1 and CDR2: KGHSH, LQKENI.

This clonotype has only a few counts. The chain recombines TRBV9 with TRBJ2-5, with D unclear. Germline-derived CDR1 and CDR2 are SGDLS and YYNGEE. The CDR3 sequence is 14 residues long. V was clipped by 4 bases and J by 1 base, with 11 bases between them. The CDR3 reads CASSPRLLQETQYF. In nucleotides, the CDR3 is TGTGCCAGCAGCCCCCGACTGCTCCAAGAGACCCAGTACTTC.

Only a few counts were recorded for this clonotype. The chain combines TRBV6-1 with TRBJ2-7, with a weak D call TRBD1 (7 bases). Germline CDR1 is MNHNS and CDR2 is SASEGT. V gave up 5 bases and J gave up 4 bases, with 15 bases separating them. The CDR3 extends over 14 amino acids. The CDR3 here is CASSLQGGGYEQYF. For the CDR3, the DNA is TGTGCCAGCAGTCTCCAGGGGGGAGGATACGAGCAGTACTTC.

The V and J genes are TRBV20-1 and TRBJ2-5, with 8 positions matching TRBD1. Germline V gives CDR1 DFQATT, CDR2 SNEGSKA (reference sequence). The CDR3 has 13 amino acids. J was trimmed by 4 bases and V by 5 bases; bases with no gene match: 6. The CDR3 reads CSASGGARETQYF. CDR3 coding DNA: TGCAGTGCTTCAGGGGGCGCACGAGAGACCCAGTACTTC.